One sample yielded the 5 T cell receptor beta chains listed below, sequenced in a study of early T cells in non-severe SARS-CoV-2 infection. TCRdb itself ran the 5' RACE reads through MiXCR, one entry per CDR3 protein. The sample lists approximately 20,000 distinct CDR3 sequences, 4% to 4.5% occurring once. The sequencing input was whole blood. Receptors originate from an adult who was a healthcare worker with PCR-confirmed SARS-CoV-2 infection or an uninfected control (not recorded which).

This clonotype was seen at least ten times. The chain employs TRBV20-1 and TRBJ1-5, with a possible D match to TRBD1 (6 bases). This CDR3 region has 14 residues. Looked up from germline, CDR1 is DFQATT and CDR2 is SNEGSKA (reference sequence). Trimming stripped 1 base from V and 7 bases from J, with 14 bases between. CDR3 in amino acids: CSARGRGEFQPQHF. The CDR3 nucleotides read TGCAGTGCTAGAGGCAGGGGTGAGTTCCAGCCCCAGCATTTT.

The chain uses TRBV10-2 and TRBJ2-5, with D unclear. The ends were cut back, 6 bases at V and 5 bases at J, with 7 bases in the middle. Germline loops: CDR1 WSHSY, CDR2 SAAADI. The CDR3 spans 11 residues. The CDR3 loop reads CASRDPETQYF. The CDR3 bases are TGCGCCAGCAGGGATCCGGAGACCCAGTACTTC.

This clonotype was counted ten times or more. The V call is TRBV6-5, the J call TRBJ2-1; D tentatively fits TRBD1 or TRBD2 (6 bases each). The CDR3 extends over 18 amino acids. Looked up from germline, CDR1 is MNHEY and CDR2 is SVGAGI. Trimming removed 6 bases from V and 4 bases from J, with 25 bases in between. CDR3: CASRPQGRSVRKYNEQFF. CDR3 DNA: TGTGCCAGCAGACCCCAGGGGAGGTCGGTTCGGAAATACAATGAGCAGTTCTTC.

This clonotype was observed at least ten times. The CDR3 DNA reads TGTGCCAGCAGTTCCCCTACTTTGTCCACAGATACGCAGTATTTT. Its translation: CASSSPTLSTDTQYF. This chain joins TRBV12-3 or TRBV12-4 and TRBJ2-3; D gene unclear. V was clipped by 4 bases and J by 2 bases, with 13 bases between them. This CDR3 has 15 residues.

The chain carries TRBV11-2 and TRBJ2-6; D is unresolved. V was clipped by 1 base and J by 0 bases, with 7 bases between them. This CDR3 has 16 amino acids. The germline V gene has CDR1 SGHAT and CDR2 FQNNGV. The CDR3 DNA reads TGTGCCAGCAGCTTAGTCCGGCCCTCTGGGGCCAACGTCCTGACTTTC. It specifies CASSLVRPSGANVLTF.